One T cell receptor (beta chain) is described in this entry. Its antigen remains unidentified. The CDR3 extends over 13 amino acids. The V gene end was trimmed by 5 bases and the J gene end by 8 bases; junction bases not matched to a gene: 4. The V gene's germline CDR1 is LNHDA and CDR2 SQIVND (reference sequence). For sequencing, patients were chosen who had shown expansion of CD8+CD57+ cells by flow cytometry. The TCR beta profiling, which covered VDJ combination and CDR3 sequence, was carried out using genomic DNA as the template. One entry per CDR3 protein, called by TCRdb with MiXCR from the reads. The sample consists of 310,000 or so distinct CDR3 sequences, 45% to 65% of them appearing once. These data come from a study of CD8+CD57+ T cells in acquired aplastic anemia. Study-wide context: Sorted CD4+ and CD8+ cells yielded 3.2 ug of DNA on average.

Study-level findings and limits: Sharing between patients and controls was observed for roughly 29 CD8+ CDR3 sequences.

The receptor's source is a human donor with aplastic anemia. The sample was sorted CD4+, CD8+, or CD8+CD57+ T cells (not recorded which) from PBMCs. This chain links TRBV19 with TRBJ2-2, with TRBD1 matching over 8 bases. CDR3 residues: CASSPTGVGELFF. DNA of the CDR3: TGTGCCAGTAGTCCGACAGGGGTTGGGGAGCTGTTTTTT.